The 12 T cell receptor beta chains reported below all come from one sample, sequenced in a study of beta chain features in type 1 diabetes. The isolated RNA, all of it, was reverse transcribed, so expressed TCRB transcripts were what got sequenced. This table comes from immunoSEQ multiplex PCR, and its TCRdb copy is limited to in-frame clones, with some not included. The sample lists hundreds of thousands of clones; around 13% were seen once. Input material: naive CD4+ T cells from blood. These receptor sequences come from a man aged 25 to 40 in good health.

This clone was detected a few times. The chain links TRBV30 to TRBJ2-7; D is unclear. Germline assignment: CDR1 GTSNPN and CDR2 SVGIG (reference sequence). V was trimmed by 1 base and J by 3 bases, leaving 13 bases between them. The CDR3 extends over 14 amino acids. CDR3 nucleotides: TGTGCCTGGAGTGCGCTCAGGACGGGCTACGAGCAGTACGTC. It translates to CAWSALRTGYEQYV.

The V gene is TRBV6-6, the J gene TRBJ2-1; D perhaps matches TRBD1 (5 bases). The V end lost 5 bases, the J end lost 0 bases, and 11 bases lay between the germline ends. The CDR3 runs to 15 residues. The V gene's germline CDR1 is MNHNY and CDR2 SVGAGI (reference sequence). The CDR3 bases are TGTGCCAGCAGTCCCCAGGGTGGCTCCTACAATGAGCAGTTCTTC. Protein: CASSPQGGSYNEQFF.

The chain combines TRBV4-3 with TRBJ1-2; 7 nucleotides agree with TRBD1. Germline loops: CDR1 LGHNA, CDR2 YSLEER. Trimming at V came to 0 bases and at J to 1 base, leaving 5 bases not matched to a gene. CDR3 length: 16 amino acids. The CDR3 is CASSQDPGQFNYGYTF. The CDR3 DNA is TGCGCCAGCAGCCAAGACCCGGGACAGTTTAACTATGGCTACACCTTC.

The chain combines TRBV7-2 with TRBJ2-3; the D gene could be TRBD1 or TRBD2 (6 bases each). Germline CDR1 is SGHTA and CDR2 is FQGNSA. Trimming removed 7 bases at V and 4 bases at J, with 21 bases between. This CDR3 comprises 16 residues. CDR3 nucleotide sequence: TGTGCCAGCATCAAATATGGGAGGACAGCAGCAGATACGCAGTATTTT. This codes for CASIKYGRTAADTQYF.

This clone was detected only a few times. The chain uses TRBV14 and TRBJ2-3; D not resolved. The V gene's germline CDR1 is SGHDN and CDR2 FVKESK. V lost 3 bases to trimming and J lost 4 bases, with 8 bases between them. CDR3 length equals 13 residues. CDR3 sequence: CASSQFLADTQYF. The CDR3, as DNA: TGTGCCAGCAGCCAGTTCCTAGCAGATACGCAGTATTTT.

With respect to this clone: Other nucleotide sequences in the sample specify the same CDR3. V gene TRBV18 combines with J gene TRBJ1-1, with no clear D. Trimming pared 2 bases from V and 1 base from J, leaving 5 bases between. Germline CDR1 KGHSH, CDR2 LQKENI. The CDR3 is made up of 13 amino acids. This CDR3 is CASSPKTNTEAFF. In DNA form, the CDR3 reads TGTGCCAGCTCACCAAAGACGAACACTGAAGCTTTCTTT.

There are a few counts of this clone. The identical CDR3 is also encoded by other nucleotide sequences in the sample. This chain joins TRBV5-1 and TRBJ1-1; tentative D call: TRBD1 (6 bases). Germline values: CDR1 SGHRS, CDR2 YFSETQ. The CDR3 runs 12 residues. V was trimmed by 3 bases and J by 5 bases, leaving 8 bases between them. This CDR3 reads CASSSQGTEAFF. CDR3 in DNA: TGCGCCAGCAGCTCCCAGGGGACTGAAGCTTTCTTT.

CDR3 sequence: CASTRPQGKETQYF. CDR3 bases: TGTGCCAGCACCCGACCCCAGGGGAAAGAGACCCAGTACTTC. The rearrangement links TRBV7-2 to TRBJ2-5, with D possibly being TRBD1 (6 bases). The CDR3 length is 14 residues. Germline V lookup: CDR1 SGHTA, CDR2 FQGNSA. The V and J ends lost 7 bases and 3 bases respectively, with 15 bases between them.

This clone occurred a few times. The J gene is TRBJ2-7, the V gene TRBV9; D is possibly TRBD2 (6 bases). The CDR3 extends over 14 amino acids. Trimming took off 0 bases at V and 3 bases at J, with 10 bases between the two ends. CDR1 SGDLS and CDR2 YYNGEE come from the germline V gene. CDR3 residues: CASSVAVGGYEQYF. CDR3 nucleotide sequence: TGTGCCAGCAGCGTAGCGGTGGGGGGCTACGAGCAGTACTTC.

This clone was observed a handful of times. The V gene is TRBV18, the J gene TRBJ1-2; the D is unclear. CDR1 is KGHSH, CDR2 LQKENI, per germline. The CDR3 contains 15 residues. Deletions cut 3 bases from V and 6 bases from J, with 17 bases between. CDR3 sequence (DNA): TGTGCCAGCTCACCTTTTGCTCGCGACCTTAATGGCTACACCTTC. Amino acid sequence: CASSPFARDLNGYTF.

In this sample, this clone turned up many times. The chain carries TRBV10-3 and TRBJ2-7; D remains ambiguous. The germline V gene has CDR1 ENHRY and CDR2 SYGVKD. Trimming shortened V by 6 bases and J by 3 bases, and 15 bases separated the two germline ends. This CDR3 is 14 amino acids long. This chain's CDR3 is CAISVKGSGYEQYF. The CDR3 DNA reads TGTGCCATCAGCGTGAAGGGATCCGGCTACGAGCAGTACTTC.

This clone showed up just a few times. The rearrangement uses TRBV9 and TRBJ2-5; 7 bases match TRBD1. V was pared by 0 bases and J by 2 bases, with 4 bases of the junction left unmatched. The CDR3 consists of 15 residues. CDR1 is SGDLS and CDR2 is YYNGEE in the germline V gene. The CDR3 sequence is CASSVAVQGQETQYF. CDR3 nucleotides: TGTGCCAGCAGCGTAGCGGTACAGGGGCAAGAGACCCAGTACTTC.